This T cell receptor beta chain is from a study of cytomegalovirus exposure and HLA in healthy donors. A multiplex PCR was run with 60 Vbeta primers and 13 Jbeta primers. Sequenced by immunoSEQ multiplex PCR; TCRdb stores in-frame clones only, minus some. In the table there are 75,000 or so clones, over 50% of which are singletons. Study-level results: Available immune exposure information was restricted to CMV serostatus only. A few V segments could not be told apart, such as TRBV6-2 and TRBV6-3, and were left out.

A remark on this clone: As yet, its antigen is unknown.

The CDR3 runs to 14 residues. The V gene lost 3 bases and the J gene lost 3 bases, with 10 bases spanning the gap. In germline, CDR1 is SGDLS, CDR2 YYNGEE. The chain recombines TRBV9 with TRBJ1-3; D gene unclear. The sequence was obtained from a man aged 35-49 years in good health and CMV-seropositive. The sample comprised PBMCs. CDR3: CASSASGGGNTIYF. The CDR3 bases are TGTGCCAGCAGCGCCAGCGGCGGTGGAAACACCATATATTTT.